The present TCR beta chain was sequenced within a study of low-dose radiotherapy and immunotherapy resistance in tumors. Study summary: A dose of 0.5 Gy per fraction was delivered to Cohort 1 every 2 weeks, for a total of 6.5 Gy. A daily 300 mg dose of oral aspirin was taken by patients for four cycles from cycle 1 day 1.

Time point in this sample: after trial treatment. The treatment denotes: LDRT plus nivolumab, ipilimumab, low-dose cyclophosphamide and aspirin (RACIN trial). Low-dose radiotherapy, low-dose cyclophosphamide, aspirin, ipilimumab and nivolumab were all given to the donors. Those who qualified had advanced solid tumors (lacking tumor-infiltrating lymphocytes). TRAV- and TRBV-specific primers were used for first-strand cDNA, which covered alpha and beta chains. Over approximately 20 PCR cycles, TCRs were amplified from a constant-region primer and V-primer adapter. MiXCR, run by TCRdb on the reads, gives a single entry per CDR3 protein. The table lists about 30,000 distinct CDR3 sequences, around 50% of them singletons, with 5.7% in the top ten. In this sample, this clonotype turned up a few times. V lost 2 bases and J lost 5, with 15 bases in between. There are 15 residues in the CDR3. Germline V gene data show CDR1 as MNHNY and CDR2 as SVGAGI (reference sequence).

The specimen comprised PBMCs, sampled after low-dose radiotherapy plus immunotherapy. The source of this sequence is a male donor with gallbladder cancer. J is TRBJ1-2 and V is TRBV6-6; no definite D call. Here the CDR3 DNA reads TGTGCCAGCAGTTACCGTGGAGACGGCAATTATGGCTACACCTTC. Amino acid sequence: CASSYRGDGNYGYTF.